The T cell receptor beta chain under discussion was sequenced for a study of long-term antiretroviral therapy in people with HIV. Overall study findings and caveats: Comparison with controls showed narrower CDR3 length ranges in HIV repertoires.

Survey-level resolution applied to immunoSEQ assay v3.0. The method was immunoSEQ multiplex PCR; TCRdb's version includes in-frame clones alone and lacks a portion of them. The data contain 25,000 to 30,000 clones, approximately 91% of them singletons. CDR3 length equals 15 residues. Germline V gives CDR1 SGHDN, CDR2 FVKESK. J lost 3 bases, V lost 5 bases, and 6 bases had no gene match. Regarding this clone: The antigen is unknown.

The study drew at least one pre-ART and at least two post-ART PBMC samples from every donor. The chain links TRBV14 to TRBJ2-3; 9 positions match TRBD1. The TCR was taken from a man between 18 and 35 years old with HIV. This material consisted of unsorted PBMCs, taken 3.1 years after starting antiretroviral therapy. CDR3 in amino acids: CASSYRDRATDTQYF. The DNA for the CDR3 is TGTGCCAGCAGCTACCGGGACAGGGCAACAGATACGCAGTATTTT. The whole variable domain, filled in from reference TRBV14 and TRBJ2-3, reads EAGVTQFPSHSVIEKGQTVTLRCDPISGHDNLYWYRRVMGKEIKFLLHFVKESKQDESGMPNNRFLAERTGGTYSTLKVQPAELEDSGVYFCASSYRDRATDTQYFGPGTRLTVL.